This T cell receptor (beta chain) was profiled in a study of read filtering for tumor transcriptome and immune sequencing. Study details: IR-seq gave about 3.5 to 10.27 million TCR reads per sample; RNA-seq gave roughly 75 to 1,300.

The CDR3 contains 14 residues. Germline V gene lookup returns CDR1 SGHTA and CDR2 FQGNSA. The ends were cut back, 5 bases at V and 13 bases at J, with 18 bases in the middle. The library was built from roughly 400 ng RNA with molecular barcoded adaptors for alpha/delta and beta/gamma chains. TCRdb re-called the reads through MiXCR, storing one row per CDR3 protein. The table includes 40,000 to 55,000 distinct CDR3 sequences, roughly 20% detected once. Study-wide results and limits: The sorted CD138-negative fraction was a mixed bone marrow immune population, not purified T cells.

This clonotype was seen a few times. Its antigen is currently unknown. The sequenced material came from a population of CD138-negative cells sorted from bone marrow. The TCR originated in a donor at least 40 years old with multiple myeloma. V usage is TRBV7-2 and J usage is TRBJ1-6; the D is unclear. The CDR3 DNA is TGTGCCAGCAGCGCGGGCCACCTTAGTTCTCCCCTCCACTTT. Residues: CASSAGHLSSPLHF. Full variable domain (remainder filled in from reference TRBV7-2 and TRBJ1-6): GAGVSQSPSNKVTEKGKDVELRCDPISGHTALYWYRQSLGQGLEFLIYFQGNSAPDKSGLPSDRFSAERTGGSVSTLTIQRTQQEDSAVYLCASSAGHLSSPLHFGNGTRLTVT.